The clone carrying this T cell receptor beta chain has just one count. The antigen is not known. The sample comes from a study of T cell clonotyping in hematopoietic cell transplantation. The study's findings and limits: Recipient TCR diversity dropped after transplant; expanded clonotypes rose from day 30 to 180. Without cell sorting, CD4 versus CD8 contributions remain unresolved. Few recipient clonotypes overlapped donors; over 97% were de novo at given depth. Graft donor and pretransplant recipient Inverse Simpson Index values predicted broader posttransplant TCR diversity.

Sequencing was performed with immunoSEQ multiplex PCR; in TCRdb, only in-frame clones are kept and a portion is missing. The sample carries roughly 5,000 clones, about three quarters recorded once. The CDR3 spans 13 residues. The ends were cut back, 5 bases at V and 3 bases at J, with 11 bases in the middle. The germline gives CDR1 LNHDA, CDR2 SQIVND (reference sequence). Sequenced material: PBMCs, taken 100 days after allogeneic stem cell transplant. J is TRBJ2-7 and V is TRBV19; tentatively, D is TRBD1 (6 bases). The TCR comes from a male patient aged 45-60 years who had an allogeneic stem cell transplant from an unrelated donor, so the T cells may come from the graft donor. Some clones in this sample may be carry-over from other donors' samples. The CDR3 is CASSSTGLYEQYF. CDR3 in DNA: TGTGCCAGTAGTTCGACAGGTCTCTACGAGCAGTACTTC.